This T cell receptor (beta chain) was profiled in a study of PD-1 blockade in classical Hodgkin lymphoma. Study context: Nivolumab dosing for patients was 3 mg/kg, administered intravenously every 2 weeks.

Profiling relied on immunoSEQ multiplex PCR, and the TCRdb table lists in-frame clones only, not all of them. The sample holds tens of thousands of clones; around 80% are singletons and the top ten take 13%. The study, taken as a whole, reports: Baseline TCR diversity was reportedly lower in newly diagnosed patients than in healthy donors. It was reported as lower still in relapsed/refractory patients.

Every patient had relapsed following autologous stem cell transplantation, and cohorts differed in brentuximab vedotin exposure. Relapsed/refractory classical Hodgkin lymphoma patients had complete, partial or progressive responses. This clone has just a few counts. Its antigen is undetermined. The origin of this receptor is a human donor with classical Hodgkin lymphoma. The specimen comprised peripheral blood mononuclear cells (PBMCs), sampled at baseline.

The CDR3 DNA reads TGTGCCAGCAGTTGGACAGATACCACAGATACGCAGTATTTT. Encoded protein: CASSWTDTTDTQYF. The chain employs TRBV6-1 and TRBJ2-3, with a tentative D call TRBD1 (6 bases). There are 14 residues in the CDR3. CDR1 and CDR2 (germline): MNHNS, SASEGT. Trimming took off 5 bases at V and 2 bases at J, with 11 bases between the two ends.